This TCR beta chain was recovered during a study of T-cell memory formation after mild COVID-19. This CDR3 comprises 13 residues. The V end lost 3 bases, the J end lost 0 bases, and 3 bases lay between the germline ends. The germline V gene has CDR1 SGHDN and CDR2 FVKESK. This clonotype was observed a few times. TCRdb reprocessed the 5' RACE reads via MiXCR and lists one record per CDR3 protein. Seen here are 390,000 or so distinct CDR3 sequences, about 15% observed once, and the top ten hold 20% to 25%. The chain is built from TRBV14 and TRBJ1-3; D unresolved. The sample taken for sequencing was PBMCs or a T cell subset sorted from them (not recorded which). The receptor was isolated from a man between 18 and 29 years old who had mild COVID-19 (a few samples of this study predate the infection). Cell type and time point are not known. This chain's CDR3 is CASSQFSGNTIYF. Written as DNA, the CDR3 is TGTGCCAGCAGCCAGTTCTCTGGAAACACCATATATTTT.